A single sample is the source of the 18 T cell receptor beta chains below, sequenced in a study of identical twins. TCRdb re-analysed the 5' RACE reads in MiXCR, keeping a single row per CDR3 protein. Among 350,000 to 450,000 distinct CDR3 sequences listed, under 20% were seen once. Source material: naive T cells sorted from blood. Every receptor here comes from a man aged 45-65 years in good health.

The chain uses TRBV28 and TRBJ2-7, with 16 bases matching TRBD2. The trim removed 9 bases at V and 3 bases at J, leaving 11 bases unmatched. The CDR3 is made up of 17 amino acids. Germline V gene data show CDR1 as MDHEN and CDR2 as SYDVKM. The CDR3, as DNA: TGTGCCAGTTGGACCGGGACTAGCGGGAGGGCCGGCTACGAGCAGTACTTC. Translated: CASWTGTSGRAGYEQYF. Variable domain in full (rest from reference TRBV28 and TRBJ2-7): DVKVTQSSRYLVKRTGEKVFLECVQDMDHENMFWYRQDPGLGLRLIYFSYDVKMKEKGDIPEGYSVSREKKERFSLILESASTNQTSMYLCASWTGTSGRAGYEQYFGPGTRLTVT.

The chain is built from TRBV10-3 and TRBJ2-2, with D possibly TRBD1 on 6 matching bases. Trimming shortened V by 5 bases and J by 4 bases, and 8 bases separated the two germline ends. In germline, CDR1 is ENHRY, CDR2 SYGVKD. This CDR3 comprises 13 residues. The CDR3 DNA reads TGTGCCATCAGTCCAGGGGCCACCGGGGAGCTGTTTTTT. It yields the protein CAISPGATGELFF.

This clonotype showed up many times. One end of the junction is discordant with germline, which a read error may explain. The chain recombines TRBV3-1 with TRBJ2-2; D is perhaps TRBD1 (6 bases). The CDR3 consists of 14 residues. Per the germline V gene, CDR1 is LGHDT and CDR2 is YNNKEL (reference sequence). In DNA form, the CDR3 reads TGTGCCAGCAGCCAAGTGCAGGGGACCGGGGAGTTGTTTTTT. Protein: CASSQVQGTGELFF.

This clonotype occurred many times. The CDR3 sequence is CASSRLGGLVSYEQYF. The CDR3 DNA sequence: TGTGCCAGCAGCCGCCTTGGGGGGCTTGTGTCCTACGAGCAGTACTTC. J is TRBJ2-7 and V is TRBV12-3 or TRBV12-4; D possibly uses TRBD1 or TRBD2 (6 bases each). CDR3 size: 16 residues. V gave up 6 bases and J gave up 1 base, with 19 bases separating them.

This clonotype has ten or more counts. The chain joins TRBV20-1 to TRBJ1-2; D is ambiguous. Trimming pared 6 bases from V and 2 bases from J, leaving 13 bases between. CDR3 size: 13 residues. The V gene's germline CDR1 is DFQATT and CDR2 SNEGSKA (reference sequence). CDR3 region: CSAGEGLNYGYTF. The CDR3 DNA is TGCAGTGCCGGTGAAGGGCTAAACTATGGCTACACCTTC.

The chain combines TRBV25-1 with TRBJ2-3; TRBD2 agrees at 14 bases. This CDR3 is 18 amino acids long. The junction had 10 bases not matched to a gene; V was cut back by 4 bases and J by 4 bases. The germline V gene has CDR1 MGHDK and CDR2 SYGVNS. In DNA form, the CDR3 reads TGTGCCAGCAGTGCGGAACCTCGACTAGCGGGAGGGGCAGATACGCAGTATTTT. It codes for CASSAEPRLAGGADTQYF.

V is TRBV5-6 and J is TRBJ2-7, with 8 positions matching TRBD1. The CDR3 sequence is 11 residues long. V shed 0 bases and J 11 bases; nucleotides not matched to a gene: 1. CDR1 SGHDT and CDR2 YYEEEE come from the germline V gene. The CDR3: CASSLGGQEYF. The CDR3 region has the DNA TGTGCCAGCAGCTTGGGGGGACAGGAGTACTTC.

This clonotype was found many times. The chain has TRBV7-6 and TRBJ2-1; TRBD2 aligns across 10 bases. V dropped 5 bases and J dropped 0; count of bases not matched to a gene: 4. The CDR3 totals 16 residues. Germline V gives CDR1 SGHVS, CDR2 FNYEAQ. The CDR3 DNA reads as TGTGCCAGCAGCCCTTCTAGCGGGAGCTCCTACAATGAGCAGTTCTTC. Its translation is CASSPSSGSSYNEQFF.

This sequence joins TRBV5-1 and TRBJ1-4; weak D call: TRBD1 (6 bases). The CDR3 is 15 residues long. V was cut by 4 bases and J by 4 bases, with 14 bases left in between. CDR1 is SGHRS and CDR2 is YFSETQ in the germline V gene. CDR3 DNA sequence: TGCGCCAGCAGCAAGGGGACACCTAATAATGAAAAACTGTTTTTT. Amino acid sequence: CASSKGTPNNEKLFF.

This clonotype was seen only a few times. The chain joins TRBV29-1 to TRBJ2-1; D gene ambiguous. CDR3 size: 14 residues. V dropped 4 bases and J dropped 4 bases, with 14 bases sitting between them. Looked up from germline, CDR1 is SQVTM and CDR2 is ANQGSEA. The CDR3 DNA reads as TGCAGCGTTGTTCCGGCGGCAGGATACAATGAGCAGTTCTTC. It codes for CSVVPAAGYNEQFF.

This clonotype appeared a few times. The gene calls are TRBV9 and TRBJ1-4; D is undetermined. Germline V gene data show CDR1 as SGDLS and CDR2 as YYNGEE. Trimming removed 0 bases from V and 5 bases from J, with 5 bases in between. CDR3 length: 13 residues. The CDR3 spells CASSVEPNEKLFF. CDR3 sequence (DNA): TGTGCCAGCAGCGTAGAGCCGAATGAAAAACTGTTTTTT. Full variable domain (remainder filled in from reference TRBV9 and TRBJ1-4): DSGVTQTPKHLITATGQRVTLRCSPRSGDLSVYWYQQSLDQGLQFLIQYYNGEERAKGNILERFSAQQFPDLHSELNLSSLELGDSALYFCASSVEPNEKLFFGSGTQLSVL.

This clonotype has only a few counts. The rearrangement uses TRBV10-3 and TRBJ1-1; D is unclear. CDR3 length: 12 amino acids. Germline values: CDR1 ENHRY, CDR2 SYGVKD. V was shortened by 0 bases and J by 8 bases, with 7 bases between the two germline ends. The CDR3 DNA follows: TGTGCCATCAGTGAGTCGGGCAGCGAAGCTTTCTTT. Its translation is CAISESGSEAFF.

This clonotype appeared many times. The rearrangement joins TRBV4-3 to TRBJ1-1; 7 bases are shared with TRBD1. Germline V CDR1 and CDR2: LGHNA, YSLEER. The CDR3 totals 14 residues. The J segment lost 5 bases and the V segment lost 0 bases, leaving 3 bases of the junction unmatched. In nucleotides, the CDR3 is TGCGCCAGCAGCCAAGACAGGGGGGTTACTGAAGCTTTCTTT. Protein: CASSQDRGVTEAFF.

This rearrangement joins TRBV5-6 to TRBJ1-1, with no clear D. The CDR3 length is 12 residues. Germline values: CDR1 SGHDT, CDR2 YYEEEE. V was shortened by 5 bases and J by 5 bases, with 10 bases between the two germline ends. CDR3 region: CASSSIGTEAFF. The CDR3, as DNA: TGTGCCAGCAGTTCCATAGGGACTGAAGCTTTCTTT.

This clonotype came up many times. The chain has TRBV12-3 or TRBV12-4 and TRBJ2-7, with TRBD1 identical over 9 bases. V was clipped by 4 bases and J by 5 bases; unmatched bases: 12. This CDR3 is built from 16 residues. CDR3 amino acids: CASSSFPGQGLNEQYF. CDR3 in DNA: TGTGCCAGCAGTTCCTTCCCGGGACAGGGATTGAACGAGCAGTACTTC.

In its sample, this clonotype was seen many times. The chain couples TRBV5-1 to TRBJ1-6, with 7 bases lining up with TRBD1. The length of the CDR3 is 14 residues. CDR1 and CDR2 (germline): SGHRS, YFSETQ. V trimming: 6 bases; J trimming: 7 bases; junction bases outside the gene matches: 7. For the CDR3, the DNA is TGCGCCAGCACAGAGGGACAGCCCAATTCACCCCTCCACTTT. Translation gives CASTEGQPNSPLHF. Full variable domain (remainder filled in from reference TRBV5-1 and TRBJ1-6): KAGVTQTPRYLIKTRGQQVTLSCSPISGHRSVSWYQQTPGQGLQFLFEYFSETQRNKGNFPGRFSGRQFSNSRSEMNVSTLELGDSALYLCASTEGQPNSPLHFGNGTRLTVT.

The genes are TRBV27 and TRBJ2-2; D call uncertain. With 0 bases removed from V and 1 base from J, the gap between germline ends came to 6 bases. Germline values: CDR1 MNHEY, CDR2 SMNVEV (reference sequence). The CDR3 runs to 15 residues. The CDR3 bases are TGTGCCAGCAGTTTATCGAGACAGAACACCGGGGAGCTGTTTTTT. Protein sequence: CASSLSRQNTGELFF.

The V gene is TRBV5-1, the J gene TRBJ2-7; 9 positions match TRBD1. The CDR3 is made up of 15 amino acids. The V gene's germline CDR1 is SGHRS and CDR2 YFSETQ. Trimming cost V 3 bases and J 2 bases; bases outside gene matches: 6. The CDR3 protein is CASSSWTGETYEQYF. The DNA for the CDR3 is TGCGCCAGCAGCTCCTGGACAGGGGAAACCTACGAGCAGTACTTC.